These 30 T cell receptor beta chains were sequenced from one sample in a study of cytomegalovirus exposure and HLA in healthy donors. PCR employed 60 Vbeta and 13 Jbeta primers. TCRdb's copy holds only in-frame clones and misses some; the assay was immunoSEQ multiplex PCR. The table includes about 150,000 clones, roughly 75% detected once. Material for sequencing was PBMCs. All receptors derive from a man between 18 and 29 years old in good health and CMV-seronegative.

The V call is TRBV7-9, the J call TRBJ2-5; tentatively, D is TRBD2 (5 bases). This CDR3 has 18 amino acids. Germline-derived CDR1 and CDR2 are SEHNR and FQNEAQ (reference sequence). V gave up 5 bases and J gave up 4 bases, with 26 bases separating them. CDR3 sequence reads: CASSERVYVGEKGETQYF. For the CDR3, the DNA is TGTGCCAGCAGCGAGAGGGTCTACGTCGGGGAAAAGGGAGAGACCCAGTACTTC. Combining the CDR3 with reference TRBV7-9 and TRBJ2-5 gives the whole variable domain DTGVSQNPRHKITKRGQNVTFRCDPISEHNRLYWYRQTLGQGPEFLTYFQNEAQLEKSRLLSDRFSAERPKGSFSTLEIQRTEQGDSAMYLCASSERVYVGEKGETQYFGPGTRLLVL.

J is TRBJ1-1 and V is TRBV9; D remains ambiguous. The CDR3 runs 15 residues. The germline CDR1 and CDR2 sequences are SGDLS and YYNGEE. V was shortened by 2 bases and J by 0 bases, with 11 bases between the two germline ends. CDR3 nucleotide sequence: TGTGCCAGCAGCGTCCGGGGAGGGATGAACACTGAAGCTTTCTTT. This translates into CASSVRGGMNTEAFF.

The CDR3, as DNA: TGTGCCAGCAGTGAAGATAGGGGGCTCTTTTGGGGTGAAAAACTGTTTTTT. This encodes CASSEDRGLFWGEKLFF. The chain uses TRBV6-1 and TRBJ1-4, with 7 bases lining up with TRBD1. The CDR3 extends over 17 amino acids. Unmatched junction bases numbered 12, after V lost 1 base and J lost 7 bases. Per the germline V gene, CDR1 is MNHNS and CDR2 is SASEGT.

J is TRBJ2-6 and V is TRBV6-4, with D perhaps TRBD2 (6 bases). V lost 4 bases and J 2 bases, leaving 6 bases between the germline ends. Germline CDR1 and CDR2: MRHNA and SNTAGT. This CDR3 region has 14 residues. The CDR3 reads CASSGLAGANVLTF. The CDR3 DNA sequence: TGTGCCAGCAGTGGACTAGCTGGGGCCAACGTCCTGACTTTC.

This chain uses TRBV19 with TRBJ2-7; D is perhaps TRBD1 (6 bases). Trimming cost V 4 bases and J 1 base, with 14 bases left between them. CDR1 LNHDA and CDR2 SQIVND come from the germline V gene (reference sequence). This CDR3 has 15 amino acids. CDR3 nucleotides: TGTGCCAGTAGTAGAGGGGGTGCCGGATCCTACGAGCAGTACTTC. Translating gives CASSRGGAGSYEQYF.

The genes are TRBV5-6 and TRBJ1-2, with 10 bases fitting TRBD1. The CDR3 is 15 amino acids. Unmatched junction bases numbered 4, after V lost 4 bases and J lost 1 base. CDR1 and CDR2 (germline): SGHDT, YYEEEE. In DNA form, the CDR3 reads TGTGCCAGCAGCCCCTGGGACAGGGGTAACTATGGCTACACCTTC. Its translation is CASSPWDRGNYGYTF.

This chain links TRBV6-5 with TRBJ2-1; possibly TRBD2 for D (5 bases). Germline values: CDR1 MNHEY, CDR2 SVGAGI. The CDR3 is 11 amino acids. V was shortened by 6 bases and J by 10 bases, with 10 bases between the two germline ends. CDR3 sequence (DNA): TGTGCCAGCAGCCCTCAGCGGGAGCAGTTCTTC. This sequence encodes CASSPQREQFF.

This chain joins TRBV7-2 and TRBJ2-5; TRBD2 matches 9 bases. Germline assignment: CDR1 SGHTA and CDR2 FQGNSA. CDR3 length equals 16 residues. V gave up 1 base and J gave up 2 bases; unmatched junction bases: 5. The CDR3 nucleotides read TGTGCCAGCAGCTTAGTTCAAGCGGGAGGTCAAGAGACCCAGTACTTC. Encoded protein: CASSLVQAGGQETQYF.

The chain combines TRBV29-1 with TRBJ2-3; D perhaps matches TRBD2 (6 bases). With 5 bases removed from V and 0 bases from J, the gap between germline ends came to 12 bases. Germline CDR1 reads SQVTM; CDR2 reads ANQGSEA. The CDR3 covers 14 residues. CDR3 in DNA: TGCAGCGTTACCCTAGCGCCTAGCACAGATACGCAGTATTTT. This gives the protein CSVTLAPSTDTQYF.

With regard to this clone: The germline gene is not matched at one end of the junction; a read error may be the cause. This chain uses TRBV7-9 with TRBJ2-7; 7 positions agree with TRBD2. This CDR3 has 15 residues. The germline V gene has CDR1 SEHNR and CDR2 FQNEAQ (reference sequence). CDR3 in amino acids: CSSSPHEGRVYEQYF. In DNA form, the CDR3 reads TGTTCCAGCAGCCCTCACGAAGGGAGGGTCTACGAGCAGTACTTC. Looking up the rest from reference TRBV7-9 and TRBJ2-7 gives the full variable domain: DTGVSQNPRHKITKRGQNVTFRCDPISEHNRLYWYRQTLGQGPEFLTYFQNEAQLEKSRLLSDRFSAERPKGSFSTLEIQRTEQGDSAMYLCSSSPHEGRVYEQYFGPGTRLTVT.

The chain links TRBV18 to TRBJ2-5; perhaps TRBD2 as D (6 bases). The CDR3 is made up of 14 amino acids. Per the germline V gene, CDR1 is KGHSH and CDR2 is LQKENI. Trimming took off 6 bases at V and 2 bases at J, with 13 bases between the two ends. CDR3 region: CASSRLGGQETQYF. The CDR3 nucleotides are TGTGCCAGCTCGCGACTAGGCGGACAAGAGACCCAGTACTTC. Based on the CDR3 plus reference TRBV18 and TRBJ2-5, the full variable domain is NAGVMQNPRHLVRRRGQEARLRCSPMKGHSHVYWYRQLPEEGLKFMVYLQKENIIDESGMPKERFSAEFPKEGPSILRIQQVVRGDSAAYFCASSRLGGQETQYFGPGTRLLVL.

A word on this clone: The junction does not match germline at one end; this may be a read error. This rearrangement joins TRBV9 to TRBJ1-3; 8 positions match TRBD1. CDR1 and CDR2 from the germline V gene are SGDLS and YYNGEE. CDR3 length: 16 residues. Written as DNA, the CDR3 is TGTGCCGGCAGCGTAGGGGAACAGGGGGCTGGAAACACCATATATTTT. It codes for CAGSVGEQGAGNTIYF.

The chain couples TRBV20-1 to TRBJ2-3; D remains unclear. The CDR3 length is 11 residues. CDR1 is DFQATT, CDR2 SNEGSKA, per germline (reference sequence). Trimming removed 3 bases at V and 4 bases at J, with 5 bases between. Here the CDR3 DNA reads TGCAGTGCTAGTCCGGCAGATACGCAGTATTTT. Translating gives CSASPADTQYF.

The chain has TRBV7-9 and TRBJ2-5; D is possibly TRBD1 (8 bases). This CDR3 is 14 amino acids long. V was cut by 11 bases and J by 11 bases, with 27 bases left in between. CDR1 SEHNR and CDR2 FQNEAQ come from the germline V gene (reference sequence). The chain's CDR3 is CAGVKHQGAGEQYF. CDR3 in DNA: TGTGCCGGAGTTAAGCATCAGGGGGCGGGAGAGCAGTACTTC.

This clone was seen only once. The chain employs TRBV18 and TRBJ1-1, with 8 positions matching TRBD1. This CDR3 comprises 19 residues. Per the germline V gene, CDR1 is KGHSH and CDR2 is LQKENI. The V gene end was trimmed by 1 base and the J gene end by 3 bases; junction bases not matched to a gene: 16. The DNA of the CDR3 is TGTGCCAGCTCACCACTCGGCCCCGGGACAGGTTCGTTGTACACTGAAGCTTTCTTT. Translated: CASSPLGPGTGSLYTEAFF.

This clone occurred once. The chain recombines TRBV6-1 with TRBJ1-4, with a weak D call TRBD1 (6 bases). The CDR3 contains 13 residues. Deletions cut 4 bases from V and 8 bases from J, with 11 bases between. The germline V gene has CDR1 MNHNS and CDR2 SASEGT. The CDR3 DNA reads as TGTGCCAGCAGTGGGACAGTCGAAGAAAAACTGTTTTTT. Its translation is CASSGTVEEKLFF.

The J gene is TRBJ2-3, the V gene TRBV2, with TRBD2 matching 9 bases. The V gene's germline CDR1 is SNHLY and CDR2 FYNNEI. This CDR3 comprises 13 residues. V lost 6 bases, J lost 8 bases, and 6 bases stayed unmatched. The CDR3 sequence: CASRLAGPPTQYF. In DNA form, the CDR3 reads TGTGCCAGCAGACTAGCGGGCCCCCCTACGCAGTATTTT.

The gene calls are TRBV5-1 and TRBJ1-1, with D uncertain. V lost 5 bases, J lost 3 bases, and 14 bases lay in between. CDR1 and CDR2 (germline): SGHRS, YFSETQ. The CDR3 runs 14 residues. The CDR3 DNA follows: TGCGCCAGCAGGGCCCGCCTGTTGGACACTGAAGCTTTCTTT. Translated: CASRARLLDTEAFF.

The gene calls are TRBV5-8 and TRBJ1-4; D possibly corresponds to TRBD1 (6 bases). CDR1 is SGHTS, CDR2 YDEGEE, per germline. V dropped 4 bases and J dropped 0 bases, with 16 bases sitting between them. The CDR3 length is 17 residues. The CDR3 loop is CASSTGTTATTNEKLFF. The DNA of the CDR3 is TGTGCCAGCAGCACAGGGACCACTGCTACAACTAATGAAAAACTGTTTTTT.

Regarding this clone: The CDR3 end shows no conserved phenylalanine or tryptophan, and so a read error is likely. The chain recombines TRBV4-1 with TRBJ1-2; possibly TRBD1 for D (6 bases). Germline V lookup: CDR1 MGHRA, CDR2 YSYEKL. The CDR3 is made up of 15 amino acids. Trimming took 0 bases from V and 4 from J, leaving 12 bases between them. The chain's CDR3 is CASSQDRGLGYGYTL. DNA for the CDR3: TGCGCCAGCAGCCAAGATAGGGGGTTGGGCTATGGCTACACCCTC.

This clone was observed once. This sequence joins TRBV27 and TRBJ2-1, with TRBD2 identical over 9 bases. The CDR3 has 16 residues. Germline lookup yields CDR1 MNHEY and CDR2 SMNVEV (reference sequence). The ends lost 1 base at V and 6 bases at J; junction bases unmatched: 7. Here the CDR3 DNA reads TGTGCCAGCAGTTTATTTAGCGGGAGTGGTGGCAATGAGCAGTTCTTC. Translating gives CASSLFSGSGGNEQFF.

The rearrangement links TRBV10-3 to TRBJ1-2; 10 positions agree with TRBD1. With V trimmed by 5 bases and J by 5 bases, 8 bases remained unmatched. The germline V gene encodes CDR1 ENHRY and CDR2 SYGVKD. The CDR3 extends over 15 amino acids. This chain's CDR3 is CAISPSGTGEYGYTF. The CDR3 nucleotides read TGTGCCATCAGTCCCTCCGGGACAGGGGAATATGGCTACACCTTC.

The gene calls are TRBV5-1 and TRBJ1-6; TRBD1 might be the D (6 bases). The ends were cut back, 1 base at V and 2 bases at J, with 16 bases in the middle. This CDR3 has 18 amino acids. Per germline, CDR1 SGHRS and CDR2 YFSETQ. CDR3 amino acids: CASSLWDNQGAYNSPLHF. The CDR3 coding sequence is TGCGCCAGCAGCTTGTGGGACAACCAGGGTGCCTATAATTCACCCCTCCACTTT.

The gene calls are TRBV4-1 and TRBJ1-5; D might be TRBD1 (6 bases). Germline CDR1 MGHRA, CDR2 YSYEKL. The CDR3 loop spans 15 amino acids. Trimming cost V 0 bases and J 4 bases, with 10 bases left between them. The CDR3 DNA follows: TGCGCCAGCAGCCAAGACTGGACAGATAATCAGCCCCAGCATTTT. Protein product: CASSQDWTDNQPQHF.

The chain is built from TRBV5-5 and TRBJ2-1; D is perhaps TRBD2 (5 bases). Per germline, CDR1 SGHKS and CDR2 YYEKEE (reference sequence). With 4 bases removed from V and 0 bases from J, the gap between germline ends came to 14 bases. There are 16 residues in the CDR3. The CDR3 region has the DNA TGTGCCAGCAGCATTAGCGTTCCGAGCTCCTACAATGAGCAGTTCTTC. It specifies CASSISVPSSYNEQFF. The complete variable domain, with remaining parts taken from reference TRBV5-5 and TRBJ2-1, reads DAGVTQSPTHLIKTRGQQVTLRCSPISGHKSVSWYQQVLGQGPQFIFQYYEKEERGRGNFPDRFSARQFPNYSSELNVNALLLGDSALYLCASSISVPSSYNEQFFGPGTRLTVL.

The CDR3 is CASSLYTSGSKEQFF. The CDR3, as DNA: TGTGCCAGCAGTTTGTATACTAGCGGGAGCAAGGAGCAGTTCTTC. J is TRBJ2-1 and V is TRBV28, with 11 bases matching TRBD2. The CDR3 has 15 residues. Germline V lookup: CDR1 MDHEN, CDR2 SYDVKM. Losses at the gene ends were 3 bases for V and 10 bases for J; bases not matched to a gene: 8. Looking up the rest from reference TRBV28 and TRBJ2-1 gives the full variable domain: DVKVTQSSRYLVKRTGEKVFLECVQDMDHENMFWYRQDPGLGLRLIYFSYDVKMKEKGDIPEGYSVSREKKERFSLILESASTNQTSMYLCASSLYTSGSKEQFFGPGTRLTVL.

The chain is built from TRBV6-6 and TRBJ2-2; 9 bases align to TRBD1. J gave up 8 bases and V 5 bases, and 3 bases lay outside the gene matches. Germline-derived CDR1 and CDR2 are MNHNY and SVGAGI (reference sequence). The CDR3 runs to 13 residues. Here the CDR3 reads CASSDRGMGELFF. The CDR3, as DNA: TGTGCCAGCAGTGACAGGGGGATGGGGGAGCTGTTTTTT.

V gene TRBV7-9 combines with J gene TRBJ2-1; TRBD1 matches at 8 bases. V shed 5 bases and J 9 bases; nucleotides not matched to a gene: 3. There are 12 residues in the CDR3. Germline V lookup: CDR1 SEHNR, CDR2 FQNEAQ (reference sequence). This chain's CDR3 is CASSQGAAEQFF. Written as DNA, the CDR3 is TGTGCCAGCAGCCAGGGGGCTGCTGAGCAGTTCTTC.

The rearrangement joins TRBV19 to TRBJ1-6, with a tentative D call TRBD1 (5 bases). The germline gives CDR1 LNHDA, CDR2 SQIVND (reference sequence). V lost 3 bases, J lost 9 bases, and 6 bases lay in between. The CDR3 is 12 residues long. The CDR3 protein is CASSIGGSPLHF. CDR3 sequence (DNA): TGTGCCAGTAGTATCGGGGGTTCACCCCTCCACTTT.

This rearrangement joins TRBV4-3 to TRBJ2-2; 9 bases align to TRBD2. This CDR3 spans 16 amino acids. Per the germline V gene, CDR1 is LGHNA and CDR2 is YSLEER. With V trimmed by 4 bases and J by 2 bases, 5 bases remained unmatched. CDR3 loop: CASSLGLADNTGELFF. The CDR3 DNA reads TGCGCCAGCAGCCTGGGACTAGCCGACAACACCGGGGAGCTGTTTTTT.